These T cell receptor beta chains were read from a single sample in a study of response to subunit inactivated influenza vaccine. TCRdb fed the RT-PCR reads into MiXCR, producing one record per CDR3 protein. The repertoire has about 780,000 distinct CDR3 sequences, roughly 20% of them found once; the top ten carry approximately 10%. The starting material was PBMCs from blood, obtained roughly 5 days after vaccination. All receptors come from a man between 50 and 59 years old who received an inactivated influenza vaccine. Both conserved end residues are part of each CDR3. D genes are given only for firm matches. Size values are once, few and many counts, or a class for expanded clones, and some rows have none.

v_call	clone_size	d_call	j_call	cdr3_aa	cdr3_nt
TRBV18	.	.	TRBJ2-7	CASSPRTEQYF	TGTGCCAGCTCACCGCGGACAGAGCAGTACTTC
TRBV5-1	.	TRBD1	TRBJ1-5	CASSRTGGSGNQPQHF	TGCGCCAGCAGTCGGACAGGGGGGTCAGGCAATCAGCCCCAGCATTTT
TRBV11-2	few	.	TRBJ1-1	CASSLLQRHPEAFF	TGTGCCAGCAGCTTACTTCAGAGACATCCTGAAGCTTTCTTT
TRBV11-2	few	TRBD2	TRBJ2-3	CASSLVGGSADTQYF	TGTGCCAGCAGCTTAGTAGGCGGGAGCGCAGATACGCAGTATTTT
TRBV5-1	few	.	TRBJ2-2	CASSLGTGPGELFF	TGCGCCAGCAGCCTCGGGACGGGACCCGGGGAGCTGTTTTTT
TRBV6-1	few	.	TRBJ2-3	CASSPEPGPFTDTQYF	TGTGCCAGCAGTCCTGAACCGGGACCCTTCACAGATACGCAGTATTTT
TRBV11-2	many	.	TRBJ2-1	CASSALGGQFF	TGTGCCAGCAGCGCACTAGGTGGGCAGTTCTTC
TRBV20-1	.	.	TRBJ1-2	CSARDGQSYGYTF	TGCAGTGCTAGAGATGGCCAAAGCTATGGCTACACCTTC
TRBV19	few	.	TRBJ1-4	CASSIHRGNEKLFF	TGTGCCAGTAGTATACATCGAGGTAATGAAAAACTGTTTTTT
TRBV29-1	many	TRBD2	TRBJ2-1	CSVRAGGLNNEQFF	TGCAGCGTCCGAGCGGGGGGATTAAACAATGAGCAGTTCTTC
TRBV28	.	.	TRBJ2-3	CASSPSIRLTDTQYF	TGTGCCAGCAGCCCTAGTATTCGGCTCACAGATACGCAGTATTTT
TRBV24-1	few	.	TRBJ2-5	CATSDAAGTYGETQYF	TGTGCCACCAGTGATGCCGCCGGGACTTATGGGGAGACCCAGTACTTC
TRBV18	.	.	TRBJ1-1	CASSPPFGFAEAFF	TGTGCCAGCTCACCACCTTTCGGGTTCGCTGAAGCTTTCTTT
TRBV9	.	TRBD2	TRBJ2-2	CASSVAPSGRGTGELFF	TGTGCCAGCAGCGTAGCCCCTAGCGGGAGAGGTACCGGGGAGCTGTTTTTT
TRBV4-3	few	.	TRBJ2-7	CASSQEYHFRGFTTYEQYF	TGCGCCAGCAGCCAAGAATACCATTTTAGGGGATTTACTACCTACGAGCAGTACTTC
TRBV5-4	few	.	TRBJ1-2	CASSLAGPNYGYTF	TGTGCCAGCAGCTTGGCAGGGCCTAACTATGGCTACACCTTC
TRBV12-3/TRBV12-4	.	.	TRBJ1-1	CASSYSGRGTEAFF	TGTGCCAGCAGTTACTCGGGGCGGGGCACTGAAGCTTTCTTT
TRBV7-2	few	TRBD2	TRBJ2-7	CASSLTGTRYPRYF	TGTGCCAGCAGCTTGACCGGGACTAGGTACCCGCGGTACTTC
TRBV4-3	few	.	TRBJ2-7	CASSHRVEGYEQYF	TGCGCCAGCAGCCACCGGGTCGAGGGGTACGAGCAGTACTTC
TRBV20-1	.	.	TRBJ2-1	CSAATPTHNEQFF	TGCAGTGCTGCAACTCCTACCCACAATGAGCAGTTCTTC
TRBV5-1	.	.	TRBJ2-7	CASSLGSYTYEQYF	TGCGCCAGCAGCTTGGGGTCGTATACCTACGAGCAGTACTTC
TRBV11-2	few	TRBD2	TRBJ2-2	CASSLVYAGENTGELFF	TGTGCCAGCAGCTTAGTCTACGCGGGAGAGAACACCGGGGAGCTGTTTTTT
TRBV20-1	.	.	TRBJ1-2	CSARAPTLGYTF	TGCAGTGCTAGGGCCCCTACGCTTGGCTACACCTTC
TRBV20-1	many	.	TRBJ2-1	CSAGSVGEQFF	TGCAGTGCTGGCTCCGTGGGTGAGCAGTTCTTC
TRBV6-5	.	.	TRBJ1-6	CASSYSIRGWNSPLHF	TGTGCCAGCAGTTACTCTATTCGGGGGTGGAATTCACCCCTCCACTTT
TRBV12-3/TRBV12-4	.	TRBD1	TRBJ2-1	CASRPGTGPYNEQFF	TGTGCCAGCAGGCCCGGGACAGGGCCCTACAATGAGCAGTTCTTC
TRBV10-3	.	TRBD2	TRBJ2-7	CAISEPIGGRDEQYF	TGTGCCATCAGTGAGCCCATCGGCGGGAGGGATGAGCAGTACTTC
TRBV6-2/TRBV6-3	.	TRBD1	TRBJ2-7	CASSYPLSGTGKNEQYF	TGTGCCAGCAGTTACCCTCTTTCCGGGACAGGGAAGAACGAGCAGTACTTC
TRBV20-1	few	TRBD2	TRBJ2-1	CSAHRLAGGYEQFF	TGCAGTGCTCATAGACTAGCGGGAGGCTATGAGCAGTTCTTC
TRBV5-1	.	.	TRBJ2-1	CASSLRTSSGNEQFF	TGCGCCAGCAGCTTGAGGACTTCTTCGGGGAATGAGCAGTTCTTC
TRBV7-2	.	.	TRBJ2-6	CASSLTVQRNSGANVLTF	TGTGCCAGCAGCTTAACGGTCCAGCGGAACTCTGGGGCCAACGTCCTGACTTTC
TRBV12-3/TRBV12-4	few	TRBD2	TRBJ2-7	CASQSWGLANHEQYF	TGTGCCAGCCAAAGTTGGGGACTAGCAAACCACGAGCAGTACTTC
TRBV6-1	few	.	TRBJ2-7	CASSELVGRPVEQYF	TGTGCCAGCAGTGAATTAGTTGGCAGGCCCGTCGAGCAGTACTTC
TRBV14	many	TRBD2	TRBJ2-1	CASSQLTGLAGTAQFF	TGTGCCAGCAGCCAATTAACGGGACTAGCGGGGACCGCGCAGTTCTTC
TRBV5-1	.	.	TRBJ1-2	CASSFRGSHGYTF	TGCGCCAGCAGCTTCCGTGGTTCGCATGGCTACACCTTC
TRBV27	few	.	TRBJ2-3	CASSFVFTDTQYF	TGTGCCAGCAGTTTTGTGTTCACAGATACGCAGTATTTT
TRBV9	.	TRBD1	TRBJ1-6	CASSTRTGVNSPLHF	TGTGCCAGCAGCACAAGGACAGGGGTTAATTCACCCCTCCACTTT
TRBV2	.	.	TRBJ1-4	CASLRATNEKLFF	TGTGCCAGTCTGAGGGCAACTAATGAAAAACTGTTTTTT
TRBV12-3/TRBV12-4	many	.	TRBJ2-5	CASSLVTVETQYF	TGTGCCAGCAGTTTAGTCACAGTAGAGACCCAGTACTTC
TRBV6-2/TRBV6-3	.	TRBD2	TRBJ2-4	CASSSRGGPNIQYF	TGTGCCAGCAGCTCCCGCGGGGGGCCCAACATTCAGTACTTC
TRBV10-3	few	TRBD1	TRBJ2-2	CAIKPGTGGGSVVTGELFF	TGTGCCATTAAACCCGGGACAGGGGGCGGGTCAGTTGTCACCGGGGAGCTGTTTTTT
TRBV13	many	.	TRBJ2-1	CASSLIGGGGGEQFF	TGTGCCAGCAGCTTAATAGGTGGCGGGGGCGGTGAGCAGTTCTTC
TRBV4-2	few	TRBD2	TRBJ2-7	CASSRAGTSGSYEQYF	TGTGCCAGCAGCCGAGCCGGGACTAGCGGCTCCTACGAGCAGTACTTC
TRBV7-9	.	TRBD1	TRBJ2-7	CASSWDRGSPYEQYF	TGTGCCAGCAGCTGGGACAGGGGAAGCCCCTACGAGCAGTACTTC
TRBV7-7	few	TRBD2	TRBJ2-3	CASSQGLVGTDTQYF	TGTGCTAGCAGCCAAGGACTAGTTGGCACAGATACGCAGTATTTT
TRBV15	.	.	TRBJ1-3	CATSRDPDSGNTIYF	TGTGCCACCAGCAGAGATCCTGACTCTGGAAACACCATATATTTT
TRBV5-1	few	TRBD1	TRBJ2-1	CASKTGGYNEQFF	TGCGCCAGTAAGACAGGGGGGTACAATGAGCAGTTCTTC
TRBV29-1	few	TRBD1	TRBJ2-1	CSGDRGWNEQFF	TGCAGCGGGGACAGGGGGTGGAATGAGCAGTTCTTC
TRBV2	.	TRBD2	TRBJ2-1	CGQRLADYNEQFF	TGTGGCCAGAGACTAGCGGATTACAATGAGCAGTTCTTC
TRBV12-3/TRBV12-4	many	.	TRBJ2-3	CASRQQITQYF	TGTGCCAGCAGGCAACAAATTACGCAGTATTTT
TRBV12-3/TRBV12-4	few	.	TRBJ2-7	CASSSIQGHEQYF	TGTGCCAGCAGTTCTATACAGGGCCACGAGCAGTACTTC
TRBV3-1	.	.	TRBJ2-2	CASSQDQALVGGTGELFF	TGTGCCAGCAGCCAAGATCAGGCACTAGTGGGTGGGACCGGGGAGCTGTTTTTT